This TCR beta chain was sequenced during a study of blood T cell repertoires in COVID-19. Across the whole study: T cells, B-cell-depleted T cells, or PBMCs provided the cDNA or gDNA that served as material.

The J segment lost 0 bases and the V segment lost 7 bases, leaving 9 bases of the junction unmatched. CDR1 MDHEN and CDR2 SYDVKM come from the germline V gene. CDR3 length equals 15 residues. The data were produced by immunoSEQ multiplex PCR, yet TCRdb's version contains in-frame clones alone and is incomplete. This table has a few hundred thousand clones, 84% appearing once. This TCR was recovered from a human donor in a cohort sampled during active COVID-19. The sequenced material came from peripheral blood. The chain employs TRBV28 and TRBJ2-7, with TRBD2 matching over 7 bases. The CDR3 sequence: CASNKRGGRSYEQYF. In nucleotides, the CDR3 is TGTGCCAGCAACAAGAGGGGAGGGCGCTCCTACGAGCAGTACTTC. The complete variable domain, with remaining parts taken from reference TRBV28 and TRBJ2-7, reads DVKVTQSSRYLVKRTGEKVFLECVQDMDHENMFWYRQDPGLGLRLIYFSYDVKMKEKGDIPEGYSVSREKKERFSLILESASTNQTSMYLCASNKRGGRSYEQYFGPGTRLTVT.